The 13 T cell receptor beta chains below were found in one sample sequenced in a study of neurological immune-mediated disorders. TCRdb used MiXCR to reprocess the 5' RACE reads, holding one entry per CDR3 protein. Of approximately 43,000 distinct CDR3 sequences in the sample, 2.5% are singletons; the top ten hold 10% to 15%. The sample consisted of PBMCs. These TCRs come from a man aged 30 to 45 with multiple sclerosis.

The V and J genes are TRBV20-1 and TRBJ2-1; 11 positions agree with TRBD2. CDR3 length equals 14 residues. CDR1 is DFQATT and CDR2 is SNEGSKA in the germline V gene (reference sequence). CDR3 amino acids: CSPRKTSGMREQFF. The DNA of the CDR3 is TGCAGCCCAAGGAAGACTAGCGGGATGAGGGAGCAGTTCTTC.

Many counts were recorded for this clonotype. The V call is TRBV19, the J call TRBJ2-1, with a tentative D call TRBD1 (6 bases). The CDR3 totals 14 residues. Germline V gene data show CDR1 as LNHDA and CDR2 as SQIVND (reference sequence). Deletions cut 5 bases from V and 0 bases from J, with 8 bases between. In nucleotides, the CDR3 is TGTGCCAGTAGTGCACAGGGCTCCTACAATGAGCAGTTCTTC. It codes for CASSAQGSYNEQFF.

Many counts were recorded for this clonotype. The chain links TRBV4-3 to TRBJ2-2, with 9 bases lining up with TRBD1. CDR1 and CDR2 from the germline V gene are LGHNA and YSLEER. The ends lost 1 base at V and 2 bases at J; junction bases unmatched: 8. The CDR3 is made up of 18 amino acids. DNA of the CDR3: TGCGCCAGCAGCCAAGTCCCTTGGACAGGGGCTAACACCGGGGAGCTGTTTTTT. Its protein product is CASSQVPWTGANTGELFF.

This clonotype was seen at least ten times. The genes are TRBV20-1 and TRBJ2-5; D not resolved. Looked up from germline, CDR1 is DFQATT and CDR2 is SNEGSKA (reference sequence). The CDR3 is made up of 13 amino acids. Deletions cut 6 bases from V and 3 bases from J, with 14 bases between. This CDR3 reads CSAPGGGKETQYF. In nucleotides, the CDR3 is TGCAGTGCCCCAGGCGGCGGTAAAGAGACCCAGTACTTC.

This clonotype was detected ten times or more. The V gene is TRBV20-1, the J gene TRBJ1-1; D perhaps matches TRBD1 (5 bases). Per the germline V gene, CDR1 is DFQATT and CDR2 is SNEGSKA (reference sequence). Deletions cut 0 bases from V and 4 bases from J, with 9 bases between. The CDR3 covers 13 residues. The CDR3, as DNA: TGCAGTGCTAGAGATAGAGGGGCCACTGAAGCTTTCTTT. This gives the protein CSARDRGATEAFF.

This clonotype was observed at least ten times. The chain uses TRBV20-1 and TRBJ2-5, with TRBD1 identical over 8 bases. Germline assignment: CDR1 DFQATT and CDR2 SNEGSKA (reference sequence). The CDR3 extends over 14 amino acids. The trim removed 5 bases at V and 5 bases at J, leaving 10 bases unmatched. The CDR3 DNA reads as TGCAGTGCTTGCCGAGACAGGGGCGGTGAGACCCAGTACTTC. It is translated as CSACRDRGGETQYF.

This clonotype was seen at least ten times. J is TRBJ2-4 and V is TRBV7-8; D perhaps matches TRBD2 (6 bases). The V gene's germline CDR1 is SGHVS and CDR2 FQNEAQ. The CDR3 length is 16 residues. Deletions cut 0 bases from V and 4 bases from J, with 13 bases between. CDR3 sequence (DNA): TGTGCCAGCAGCTTAGCGACTGGAGGGAGAAAAAACATTCAGTACTTC. Translating it yields CASSLATGGRKNIQYF.

At least ten counts were recorded for this clonotype. V usage is TRBV3-1 and J usage is TRBJ2-5, with D tentatively TRBD2 (6 bases). Between the trimmed V and J ends, which lost 3 bases and 2 bases, there was a span of 10 bases. Looked up from germline, CDR1 is LGHDT and CDR2 is YNNKEL (reference sequence). The CDR3 is made up of 14 amino acids. CDR3 sequence: CASSHLGLQETQYF. The DNA for the CDR3 is TGTGCCAGCAGCCACTTAGGACTACAAGAGACCCAGTACTTC.

This clonotype was seen many times. V usage is TRBV20-1 and J usage is TRBJ2-3; 7 bases map to TRBD1. Germline assignment: CDR1 DFQATT and CDR2 SNEGSKA (reference sequence). The CDR3 spans 18 residues. Germline trimming cut 3 bases from V and 0 bases from J; bases unmatched to any gene: 15. The CDR3, as DNA: TGCAGTGCTAGGGGACCGCCGACAGGGATAGCTAGCACAGATACGCAGTATTTT. It translates to CSARGPPTGIASTDTQYF.

This clonotype was counted ten times or more. V and J are TRBV6-6 and TRBJ1-5; tentative D call: TRBD1 (6 bases). Germline CDR1 is MNHNY and CDR2 is SVGAGI (reference sequence). This CDR3 comprises 14 residues. The germline V and J ends were trimmed by 2 bases and 1 base, with 6 bases remaining between them. The CDR3 reads CASSYGQSNQPQHF. The CDR3 DNA reads as TGTGCCAGCAGTTACGGACAGAGCAATCAGCCCCAGCATTTT.

This clonotype was seen repeatedly, ten times or more. The chain is built from TRBV7-9 and TRBJ1-1, with a tentative D call TRBD1 (5 bases). This CDR3 contains 12 residues. The V gene lost 5 bases and the J gene lost 7 bases, with 11 bases spanning the gap. CDR1 is SEHNR and CDR2 is FQNEAQ in the germline V gene (reference sequence). CDR3 protein: CASSRGDLEAFF. The CDR3, as DNA: TGTGCCAGCAGCCGGGGGGACCTTGAAGCTTTCTTT. Full variable domain (rest looked up from reference TRBV7-9 and TRBJ1-1): DTGVSQNPRHKITKRGQNVTFRCDPISEHNRLYWYRQTLGQGPEFLTYFQNEAQLEKSRLLSDRFSAERPKGSFSTLEIQRTEQGDSAMYLCASSRGDLEAFFGQGTRLTVV.

This clonotype was found many times. This chain uses TRBV20-1 with TRBJ2-1, with D possibly TRBD2 on 5 matching bases. The CDR3 runs to 14 residues. Germline V lookup: CDR1 DFQATT, CDR2 SNEGSKA (reference sequence). V lost 5 bases and J 3 bases, leaving 14 bases between the germline ends. The CDR3 DNA follows: TGCAGTGCTGCGGACTCCGAGTTCTACAATGAGCAGTTCTTC. It translates to CSAADSEFYNEQFF.

This clonotype was seen ten or more times. The CDR3 is CASTPSGQGGEQFF. The CDR3 nucleotides are TGTGCCAGCACCCCAAGCGGGCAGGGGGGTGAGCAGTTCTTC. This chain links TRBV7-3 with TRBJ2-1; D possibly corresponds to TRBD1 (7 bases). Germline CDR1 is SGHTA and CDR2 is FQGTGA. There are 14 residues in the CDR3. V was shortened by 7 bases and J by 9 bases, with 19 bases between the two germline ends.